One sample yielded the 2 T cell receptor beta chains listed below, sequenced in a study of blood T cell repertoires in COVID-19. Measured with immunoSEQ multiplex PCR; TCRdb has only the in-frame clones, and not every one. The sample includes 300,000 to 350,000 clones, roughly 89% of them seen just once. Sequencing was performed on peripheral blood. These receptors came from an older woman with COVID-19, enrolled during active disease.

This chain's CDR3 is CASTGGPTAGELFF. CDR3 nucleotides: TGCGCCAGCACGGGGGGGCCGACTGCCGGGGAGCTGTTTTTT. The V call is TRBV5-1, the J call TRBJ2-2; TRBD2 aligns across 8 bases. Per germline, CDR1 SGHRS and CDR2 YFSETQ. The CDR3 length is 14 residues. With V trimmed by 6 bases and J by 6 bases, 7 bases remained unmatched. Supplemented by reference TRBV5-1 and TRBJ2-2, the full variable domain reads KAGVTQTPRYLIKTRGQQVTLSCSPISGHRSVSWYQQTPGQGLQFLFEYFSETQRNKGNFPGRFSGRQFSNSRSEMNVSTLELGDSALYLCASTGGPTAGELFFGEGSRLTVL.

DNA of the CDR3: TGTGCCAGCAGTTTATTGGTCGGACAGGGGGGCACTGAAGCTTTCTTT. This gives the protein CASSLLVGQGGTEAFF. The chain recombines TRBV27 with TRBJ1-1; TRBD1 matches 10 bases. V shed 1 base and J 4 bases; nucleotides not matched to a gene: 6. The CDR3 totals 16 residues. The germline gives CDR1 MNHEY, CDR2 SMNVEV (reference sequence).